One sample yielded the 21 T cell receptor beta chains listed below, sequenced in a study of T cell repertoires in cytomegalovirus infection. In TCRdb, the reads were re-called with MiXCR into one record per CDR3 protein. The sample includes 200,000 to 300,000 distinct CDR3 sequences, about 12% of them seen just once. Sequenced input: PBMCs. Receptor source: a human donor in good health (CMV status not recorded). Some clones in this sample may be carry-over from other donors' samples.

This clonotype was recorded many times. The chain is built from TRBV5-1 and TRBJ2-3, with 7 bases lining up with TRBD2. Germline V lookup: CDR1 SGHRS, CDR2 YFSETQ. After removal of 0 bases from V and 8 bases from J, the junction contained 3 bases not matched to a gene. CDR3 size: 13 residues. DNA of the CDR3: TGCGCCAGCAGCTTGGAGACGGGAGGTACGCAGTATTTT. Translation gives CASSLETGGTQYF.

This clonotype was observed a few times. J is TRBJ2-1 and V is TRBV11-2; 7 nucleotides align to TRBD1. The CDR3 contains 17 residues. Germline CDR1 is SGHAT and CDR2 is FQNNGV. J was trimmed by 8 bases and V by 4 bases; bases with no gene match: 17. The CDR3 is CASSSLKRQGERYEQFF. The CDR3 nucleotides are TGTGCCAGCAGCTCCTTGAAGAGACAGGGCGAGAGGTATGAGCAGTTCTTC.

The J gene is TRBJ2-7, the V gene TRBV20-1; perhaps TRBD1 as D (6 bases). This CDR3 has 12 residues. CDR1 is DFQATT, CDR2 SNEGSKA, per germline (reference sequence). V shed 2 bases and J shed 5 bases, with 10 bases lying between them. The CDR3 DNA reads TGCAGTGCTAGAATACAGGGCGACGAGCAGTACTTC. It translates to CSARIQGDEQYF.

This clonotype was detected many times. The CDR3 coding sequence is TGTGCCACCAAGGTAGCGGACAATGAGCAGTTCTTC. It specifies CATKVADNEQFF. V usage is TRBV7-9 and J usage is TRBJ2-1; D is possibly TRBD2 (6 bases). The CDR3 is made up of 12 amino acids. Germline V gene lookup returns CDR1 SEHNR and CDR2 FQNEAQ (reference sequence). V was clipped by 10 bases and J by 5 bases, with 12 bases between them.

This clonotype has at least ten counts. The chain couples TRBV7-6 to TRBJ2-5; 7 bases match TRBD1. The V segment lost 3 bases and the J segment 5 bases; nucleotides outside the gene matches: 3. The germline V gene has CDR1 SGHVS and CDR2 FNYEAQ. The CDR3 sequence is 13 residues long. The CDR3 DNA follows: TGTGCCAGCAGCTTCAAACAGGGGGAGACCCAGTACTTC. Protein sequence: CASSFKQGETQYF.

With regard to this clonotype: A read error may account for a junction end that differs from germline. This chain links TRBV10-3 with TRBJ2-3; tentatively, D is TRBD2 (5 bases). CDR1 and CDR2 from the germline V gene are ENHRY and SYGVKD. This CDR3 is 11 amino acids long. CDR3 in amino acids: CAFSRGDTQYF. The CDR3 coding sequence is TGTGCCTTCAGTCGCGGGGATACGCAGTATTTT.

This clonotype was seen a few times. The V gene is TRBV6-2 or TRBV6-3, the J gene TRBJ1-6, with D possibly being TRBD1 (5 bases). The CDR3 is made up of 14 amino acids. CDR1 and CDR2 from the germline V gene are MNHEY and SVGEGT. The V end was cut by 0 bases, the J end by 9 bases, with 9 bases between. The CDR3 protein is CASSYSREGSPLHF. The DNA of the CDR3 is TGTGCCAGCAGTTACTCCAGGGAAGGTTCACCCCTCCACTTT.

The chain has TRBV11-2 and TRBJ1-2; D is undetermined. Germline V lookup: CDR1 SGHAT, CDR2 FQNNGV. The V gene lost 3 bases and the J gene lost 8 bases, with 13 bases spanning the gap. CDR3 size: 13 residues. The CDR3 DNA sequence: TGTGCCAGCAGCTTTTTGGGAGGGAACGGCTACACCTTC. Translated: CASSFLGGNGYTF.

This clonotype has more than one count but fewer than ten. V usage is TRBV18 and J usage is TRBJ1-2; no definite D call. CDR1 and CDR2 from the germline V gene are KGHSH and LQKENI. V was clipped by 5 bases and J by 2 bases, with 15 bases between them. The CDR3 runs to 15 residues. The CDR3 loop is CASSVSSVENYGYTF. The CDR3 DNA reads TGTGCCAGCTCAGTCAGTAGCGTGGAGAACTATGGCTACACCTTC.

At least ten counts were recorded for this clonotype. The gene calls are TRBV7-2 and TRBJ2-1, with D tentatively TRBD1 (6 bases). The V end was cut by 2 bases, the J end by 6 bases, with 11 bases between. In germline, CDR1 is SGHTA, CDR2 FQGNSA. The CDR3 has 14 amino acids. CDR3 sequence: CASSLSHRANEQFF. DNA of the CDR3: TGTGCCAGCAGCTTATCTCACAGGGCCAATGAGCAGTTCTTC.

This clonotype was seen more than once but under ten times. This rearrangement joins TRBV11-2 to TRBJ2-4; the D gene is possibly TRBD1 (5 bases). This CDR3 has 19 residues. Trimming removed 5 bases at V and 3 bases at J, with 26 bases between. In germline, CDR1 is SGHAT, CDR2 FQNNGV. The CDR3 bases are TGTGCCAGCAGCCCCCTAGTTTTCGCAGGGTTGAGGATCAAAAACATTCAGTACTTC. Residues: CASSPLVFAGLRIKNIQYF.

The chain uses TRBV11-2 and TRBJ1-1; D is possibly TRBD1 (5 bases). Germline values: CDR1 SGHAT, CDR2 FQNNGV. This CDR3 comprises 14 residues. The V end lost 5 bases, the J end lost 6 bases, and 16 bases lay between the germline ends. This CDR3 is CASSLNGGEAEAFF. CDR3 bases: TGTGCCAGCAGCCTCAATGGGGGGGAAGCTGAAGCTTTCTTT.

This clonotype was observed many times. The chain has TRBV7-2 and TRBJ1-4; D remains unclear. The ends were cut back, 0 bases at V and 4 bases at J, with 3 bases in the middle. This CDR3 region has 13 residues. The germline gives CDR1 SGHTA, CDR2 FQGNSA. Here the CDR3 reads CASSLALNEKLFF. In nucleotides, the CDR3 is TGTGCCAGCAGCTTAGCCCTTAATGAAAAACTGTTTTTT. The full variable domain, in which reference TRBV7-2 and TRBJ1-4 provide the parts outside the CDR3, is GAGVSQSPSNKVTEKGKDVELRCDPISGHTALYWYRQSLGQGLEFLIYFQGNSAPDKSGLPSDRFSAERTGGSVSTLTIQRTQQEDSAVYLCASSLALNEKLFFGSGTQLSVL.

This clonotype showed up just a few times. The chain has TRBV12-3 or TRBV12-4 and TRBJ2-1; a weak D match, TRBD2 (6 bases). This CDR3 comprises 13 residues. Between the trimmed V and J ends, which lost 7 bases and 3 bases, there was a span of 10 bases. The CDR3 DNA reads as TGTGCCAGCAACCTGGACTACTACAATGAGCAGTTCTTC. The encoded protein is CASNLDYYNEQFF.

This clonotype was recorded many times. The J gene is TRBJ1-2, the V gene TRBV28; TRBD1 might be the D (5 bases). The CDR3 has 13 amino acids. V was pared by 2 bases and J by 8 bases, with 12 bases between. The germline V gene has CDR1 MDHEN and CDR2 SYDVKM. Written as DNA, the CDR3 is TGTGCCAGCAGTTTACCGGGGGATCGGGGCTACACCTTC. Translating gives CASSLPGDRGYTF.

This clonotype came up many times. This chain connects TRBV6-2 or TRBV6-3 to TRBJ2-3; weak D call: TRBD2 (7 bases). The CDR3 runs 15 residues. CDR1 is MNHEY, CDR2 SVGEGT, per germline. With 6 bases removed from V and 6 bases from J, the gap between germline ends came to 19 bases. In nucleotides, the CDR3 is TGTGCCAGCAGCACCCCCGCGGGGGCAGCCGATACGCAGTATTTT. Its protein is CASSTPAGAADTQYF.

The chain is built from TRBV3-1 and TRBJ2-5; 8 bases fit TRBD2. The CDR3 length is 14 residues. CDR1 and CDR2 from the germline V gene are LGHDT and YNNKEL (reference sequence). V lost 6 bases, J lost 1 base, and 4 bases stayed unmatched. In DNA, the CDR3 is TGTGCCAGCAGACAGACTAGCGCCCAAGAGACCCAGTACTTC. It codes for CASRQTSAQETQYF.

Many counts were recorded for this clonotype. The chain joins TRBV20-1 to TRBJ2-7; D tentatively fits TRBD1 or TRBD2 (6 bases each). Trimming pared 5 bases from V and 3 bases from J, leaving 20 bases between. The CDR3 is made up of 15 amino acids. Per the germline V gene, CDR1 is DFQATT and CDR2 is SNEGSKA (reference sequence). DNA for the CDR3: TGCAGTGCTTTACCGGGGGCGGGTGTGAACTACGAGCAGTACTTC. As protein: CSALPGAGVNYEQYF.

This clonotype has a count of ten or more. CDR3 sequence reads: CASSLNGVIYEQFF. The CDR3, as DNA: TGTGCCAGCAGCTTAAATGGGGTAATATATGAGCAGTTCTTC. The V gene is TRBV7-2, the J gene TRBJ2-1, with D uncertain. CDR3 length: 14 amino acids. With 2 bases removed from V and 8 bases from J, the gap between germline ends came to 13 bases. Looked up from germline, CDR1 is SGHTA and CDR2 is FQGNSA. Full variable domain (remainder filled in from reference TRBV7-2 and TRBJ2-1): GAGVSQSPSNKVTEKGKDVELRCDPISGHTALYWYRQSLGQGLEFLIYFQGNSAPDKSGLPSDRFSAERTGGSVSTLTIQRTQQEDSAVYLCASSLNGVIYEQFFGPGTRLTVL.

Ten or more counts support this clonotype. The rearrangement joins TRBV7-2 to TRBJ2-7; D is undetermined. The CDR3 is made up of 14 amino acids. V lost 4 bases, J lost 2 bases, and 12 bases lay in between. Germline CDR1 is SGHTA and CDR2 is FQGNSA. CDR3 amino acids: CASSSDGSAYEQYF. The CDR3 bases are TGTGCCAGCAGCTCGGACGGGTCCGCCTACGAGCAGTACTTC.

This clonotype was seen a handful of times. The CDR3 protein is CASSWGQANYEQYF. In DNA, the CDR3 is TGTGCCAGCAGCTGGGGACAGGCAAACTACGAGCAGTACTTC. The J gene is TRBJ2-7, the V gene TRBV5-5; 8 nucleotides align to TRBD1. The CDR3 loop spans 14 amino acids. V was clipped by 3 bases and J by 3 bases; unmatched bases: 5. CDR1 SGHKS and CDR2 YYEKEE come from the germline V gene (reference sequence).